The sequence of this T cell receptor beta chain was determined in a study of CD8+ T cells in alopecia areata. Study-level points and caveats: Lesional scalp, notably in alopecia totalis/universalis, had clonality above that of normal scalp. TCR sharing across patients was less clear than in mice, possibly HLA-related. Normal skin contains resident alphabeta T cells, and these are also sequenced in scalp samples.

Sequencing relied on a cDNA template that was reverse transcribed from extracted RNA. Here immunoSEQ multiplex PCR was the method, and the copy in TCRdb shows in-frame clones only, minus some. The sample contains approximately 98,000 clones, approximately 63% of which appear only once. As to this clone: The antigen is unknown.

PBMC-derived CD4+ and CD8+ T cells were sorted. Trimming shortened V by 5 bases and J by 8 bases, and 12 bases separated the two germline ends. The CDR3 consists of 12 residues. Looked up from germline, CDR1 is PRHDT and CDR2 is FYEKMQ (reference sequence). The chain combines TRBV13 with TRBJ1-1, with D unclear. The sample consisted of CD8+ T cells sorted from blood. The sequence derives from a human donor in good health. In DNA, the CDR3 is TGTGCCAGCAGCCCGGCGTCGACAGAAGCTTTCTTT. Amino acids: CASSPASTEAFF.